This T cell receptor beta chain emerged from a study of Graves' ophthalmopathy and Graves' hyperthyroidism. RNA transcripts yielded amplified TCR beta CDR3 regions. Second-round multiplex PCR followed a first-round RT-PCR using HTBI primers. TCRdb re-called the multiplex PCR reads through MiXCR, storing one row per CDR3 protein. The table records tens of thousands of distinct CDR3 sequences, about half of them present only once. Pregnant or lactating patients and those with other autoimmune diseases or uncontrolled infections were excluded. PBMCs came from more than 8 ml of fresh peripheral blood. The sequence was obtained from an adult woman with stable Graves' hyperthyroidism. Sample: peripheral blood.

The CDR3 DNA reads TGCAGTGCTAGAGACCCCCAGGGGTGGACTGAAGCTTTCTTT. Translation gives CSARDPQGWTEAFF. V is TRBV20-1 and J is TRBJ1-1; a possible D gene is TRBD1 (6 bases). Trimming removed 0 bases from V and 5 bases from J, with 13 bases in between. Germline V CDR1 and CDR2: DFQATT, SNEGSKA (reference sequence). The length of the CDR3 is 14 residues.